Following are 20 T cell receptor beta chains from one sample sequenced in a study of OX40 agonist ivuxolimab in advanced cancers. TCRdb's table, derived via immunoSEQ multiplex PCR, lists solely in-frame clones and lacks some. The data show around 35,000 clones, with about 76% seen just once and under 1.5% held by the top ten. The input for sequencing was CD4+ or CD8+ T cells sorted from blood, taken in a trial of the OX40 agonist ivuxolimab. The origin of the receptors is an adult with an advanced solid tumor such as melanoma, head and neck, liver or kidney cancer.

This chain uses TRBV18 with TRBJ2-7; maybe TRBD1 (6 bases). V lost 1 base, J lost 5 bases, and 15 bases lay in between. CDR3 length: 15 residues. CDR1 and CDR2 (germline): KGHSH, LQKENI. The CDR3 region is CASSPLGRGPHEQYF. The CDR3 DNA follows: TGTGCCAGCTCACCACTAGGCAGGGGACCCCACGAGCAGTACTTC. Complete variable domain (other parts from reference TRBV18 and TRBJ2-7): NAGVMQNPRHLVRRRGQEARLRCSPMKGHSHVYWYRQLPEEGLKFMVYLQKENIIDESGMPKERFSAEFPKEGPSILRIQQVVRGDSAAYFCASSPLGRGPHEQYFGPGTRLTVT.

This chain links TRBV11-2 with TRBJ2-1; D is uncertain. There are 13 residues in the CDR3. V lost 1 base and J lost 3, with 4 bases in between. CDR1 SGHAT and CDR2 FQNNGV come from the germline V gene. CDR3 in DNA: TGTGCCAGCAGCTTAGGCGTCTACAATGAGCAGTTCTTC. The encoded protein is CASSLGVYNEQFF.

The chain combines TRBV19 with TRBJ2-3; D is possibly TRBD2 (6 bases). The CDR3 has 16 residues. Germline-derived CDR1 and CDR2 are LNHDA and SQIVND (reference sequence). V was pared by 1 base and J by 4 bases, with 15 bases between. The CDR3: CASSIGDSRGADTQYF. CDR3 sequence (DNA): TGTGCCAGTAGTATAGGGGACTCCCGTGGTGCAGATACGCAGTATTTT.

The J gene is TRBJ2-4, the V gene TRBV6-1; 12 bases line up with TRBD2. J was trimmed by 10 bases and V by 6 bases; bases with no gene match: 7. CDR1 and CDR2 from the germline V gene are MNHNS and SASEGT. This CDR3 comprises 14 residues. CDR3 nucleotide sequence: TGTGCCAGCAGCGCTAGCGGGGGGGCCTCGATTCAGTACTTC. It yields the protein CASSASGGASIQYF.

This clone was detected once. The chain couples TRBV19 to TRBJ2-1; D might be TRBD2 (6 bases). V was shortened by 4 bases and J by 7 bases, with 20 bases between the two germline ends. Germline CDR1 LNHDA, CDR2 SQIVND (reference sequence). CDR3 length: 16 amino acids. The CDR3 protein is CASSNGLPLVGNEQFF. As DNA, the CDR3 is TGTGCCAGTAGTAACGGACTACCTCTCGTGGGGAATGAGCAGTTCTTC.

The rearrangement uses TRBV6-9 and TRBJ1-2, with TRBD1 matching 9 bases. V trimming: 5 bases; J trimming: 4 bases; junction bases outside the gene matches: 2. The CDR3 has 13 residues. Germline assignment: CDR1 MNHGY and CDR2 SVAAGI. DNA of the CDR3: TGTGCCAGCAGTGGACAGGGGTTCTATGGCTACACCTTC. Its protein product is CASSGQGFYGYTF.

V and J are TRBV27 and TRBJ2-7; no clear D. The CDR3 is 14 amino acids. The V gene's germline CDR1 is MNHEY and CDR2 SMNVEV (reference sequence). Trimming left V 6 bases short and J 3 bases short, with 15 bases between. CDR3 sequence: CASRTGRLSYEQYF. The CDR3, as DNA: TGTGCCAGCAGAACGGGCAGGCTTAGCTACGAGCAGTACTTC.

The gene calls are TRBV30 and TRBJ2-7; a weak D match, TRBD1 (6 bases). Germline CDR1 and CDR2: GTSNPN and SVGIG (reference sequence). Deletions cut 2 bases from V and 6 bases from J, with 11 bases between. This CDR3 is built from 12 residues. The CDR3 sequence is CAWSQRGFEQYF. The DNA for the CDR3 is TGTGCCTGGAGTCAAAGGGGGTTCGAGCAGTACTTC.

V and J are TRBV5-4 and TRBJ1-2, with 9 bases matching TRBD1. The CDR3 extends over 14 amino acids. The germline CDR1 and CDR2 sequences are SGHNT and YYREEE (reference sequence). Unmatched junction bases numbered 3, after V lost 3 bases and J lost 3 bases. CDR3 region: CASSSTGGDYGYTF. Here the CDR3 DNA reads TGTGCCAGCAGCTCCACAGGGGGCGACTATGGCTACACCTTC.

This sequence joins TRBV21-1 and TRBJ1-2. TRBV21-1 is a listed pseudogene. The CDR3 consists of 18 residues. The CDR3 region has the DNA TGTGCCAGCAGCAAAGTGGCGGGGGGGCTGGGTTGGTACTATGGCTACACCTTC. Amino acid sequence: CASSKVAGGLGWYYGYTF.

V gene TRBV11-2 combines with J gene TRBJ2-3; D is perhaps TRBD1 or TRBD2 (6 bases each). Per the germline V gene, CDR1 is SGHAT and CDR2 is FQNNGV. The CDR3 sequence is 15 residues long. Trimming shortened V by 5 bases and J by 8 bases, and 20 bases separated the two germline ends. The CDR3 DNA follows: TGTGCCAGCAGCACCGTGGGCTGGGGGGCACGTACGCAGTATTTT. Protein sequence: CASSTVGWGARTQYF.

In its sample, this clone was seen a few times. The chain carries TRBV5-4 and TRBJ2-3, with TRBD1 matching 7 bases. Per the germline V gene, CDR1 is SGHNT and CDR2 is YYREEE (reference sequence). The CDR3 sequence is 14 residues long. The junction had 8 bases not matched to a gene; V was cut back by 4 bases and J by 6 bases. CDR3 amino acids: CASSTGTAIDTQYF. The CDR3, as DNA: TGTGCCAGCAGCACCGGGACAGCTATTGATACGCAGTATTTT. Full variable domain (missing parts from reference TRBV5-4 and TRBJ2-3): ETGVTQSPTHLIKTRGQQVTLRCSSQSGHNTVSWYQQALGQGPQFIFQYYREEENGRGNFPPRFSGLQFPNYSSELNVNALELDDSALYLCASSTGTAIDTQYFGPGTRLTVL.

V and J are TRBV4-3 and TRBJ2-2; 8 nucleotides line up with TRBD2. CDR1 is LGHNA and CDR2 is YSLEER in the germline V gene. The V and J ends lost 1 base and 9 bases, in that order; junction bases with no gene match: 10. CDR3 length: 16 amino acids. DNA for the CDR3: TGCGCCAGCAGCCAAGGGCCGGGGGGGAGGGTCCGGGAGCTGTTTTTT. As protein: CASSQGPGGRVRELFF.

The rearrangement links TRBV6-1 to TRBJ2-7; D possibly matches TRBD1 or TRBD2 (5 bases each). The V end lost 8 bases, the J end lost 7 bases, and 9 bases lay between the germline ends. This CDR3 region has 10 residues. Per the germline V gene, CDR1 is MNHNS and CDR2 is SASEGT. The CDR3 nucleotides are TGTGCCAGCGGCGAGGGGGAGCAGTACTTC. Amino acids: CASGEGEQYF.

The genes are TRBV4-2 and TRBJ1-1; 10 bases match TRBD1. Germline values: CDR1 LGHNA, CDR2 YNFKEQ. V trimming: 3 bases; J trimming: 1 base; junction bases outside the gene matches: 2. The CDR3 runs to 15 residues. In DNA form, the CDR3 reads TGTGCCAGCAGCCAGTGGACAGGGGGGAACACTGAAGCTTTCTTT. Its translation: CASSQWTGGNTEAFF.

This sequence joins TRBV6-1 and TRBJ2-7, with a tentative D call TRBD1 (6 bases). In germline, CDR1 is MNHNS, CDR2 SASEGT. The V and J ends lost 0 bases and 7 bases respectively, with 13 bases between them. The length of the CDR3 is 14 residues. CDR3 amino acids: CASSEAGLQGEQYF. The CDR3 region has the DNA TGTGCCAGCAGTGAAGCCGGACTCCAGGGGGAGCAGTACTTC.

This clone was detected a few times. The rearrangement uses TRBV6-1 and TRBJ1-2; 7 nucleotides align to TRBD1. This CDR3 has 15 residues. CDR1 and CDR2 from the germline V gene are MNHNS and SASEGT. V dropped 1 base and J dropped 6; count of bases not matched to a gene: 8. CDR3: CASSEGDSGVHGYTF. Written as DNA, the CDR3 is TGTGCCAGCAGTGAAGGGGACAGCGGGGTACATGGCTACACCTTC.

The chain links TRBV11-2 to TRBJ2-7; TRBD2 matches at 15 bases. V was clipped by 7 bases and J by 1 base; unmatched bases: 8. CDR3 length: 17 amino acids. Germline V lookup: CDR1 SGHAT, CDR2 FQNNGV. In DNA form, the CDR3 reads TGTGCCAGCATCCCGGGGACTAGCGGGAGGACTTCCTACGAGCAGTACTTC. Its protein is CASIPGTSGRTSYEQYF. The variable domain in full, completed from reference TRBV11-2 and TRBJ2-7, reads EAGVAQSPRYKIIEKRQSVAFWCNPISGHATLYWYQQILGQGPKLLIQFQNNGVVDDSQLPKDRFSAERLKGVDSTLKIQPAKLEDSAVYLCASIPGTSGRTSYEQYFGPGTRLTVT.

This chain connects TRBV6-4 to TRBJ2-1, with 7 bases identical to TRBD1. The CDR3 length is 14 residues. Germline values: CDR1 MRHNA, CDR2 SNTAGT. With 2 bases clipped from V and 7 bases from J, the junction kept 5 bases outside the gene matches. As DNA, the CDR3 is TGTGCCAGCAGTGACGAGGGGGCGCGTAATGAGCAGTTCTTC. Amino acid sequence: CASSDEGARNEQFF.

The chain joins TRBV10-3 to TRBJ1-1; 7 bases agree with TRBD1. This CDR3 spans 13 amino acids. Germline CDR1 is ENHRY and CDR2 is SYGVKD. With 10 bases clipped from V and 4 bases from J, the junction kept 9 bases outside the gene matches. The CDR3 here is CASEPPGGTEAFF. The CDR3 nucleotides are TGTGCCAGCGAACCCCCAGGGGGCACTGAAGCTTTCTTT.